A single TCR beta chain is shown here with its context. Its antigen is not identified. This entry belongs to a study of T cells in localized non-small cell lung cancer. Whole-study results and caveats: Appearances in adjacent lung were noted for a median roughly 50 of the top 100 tumor clones. The study sequenced only one region of the tumor. As a result, intratumor heterogeneity could not be excluded and remains possible. Increased T cell density in blood showed an association with longer overall survival. The greatest T cell clonality was found in uninvolved adjacent lung (higher than in tumor).

Sequencing was performed with immunoSEQ multiplex PCR; in TCRdb, only in-frame clones are kept and a portion is missing. The repertoire consists of tens of thousands of clones, with 86% occurring once and the leading ten covering around 1.1%. The CDR3 totals 13 residues. CDR1 and CDR2 from the germline V gene are ENHRY and SYGVKD. The ends were cut back, 3 bases at V and 3 bases at J, with 7 bases in the middle. The rearrangement links TRBV10-3 to TRBJ2-3; D ambiguous. This specimen consisted of peripheral blood, obtained before any cancer treatment. This receptor was obtained from a woman aged 35 to 70 with stage I lung adenocarcinoma. CDR3 amino acids: CAISDRQTDTQYF. The CDR3 DNA reads as TGTGCCATCAGTGACCGTCAAACAGATACGCAGTATTTT.